These 15 T cell receptor beta chains share one sample of origin, sequenced in a study of beta chain features in type 1 diabetes. All of the isolated RNA was reverse transcribed, so expressed TCRB transcripts were sequenced. Sequenced by immunoSEQ multiplex PCR; TCRdb stores in-frame clones only, minus some. The table lists fewer than 650,000 clones, 15% to 19% of them singletons. The sample taken for sequencing was naive CD4+ T cells from blood. Source of these receptors: a young man in good health.

This clone has more than one count but fewer than ten. The genes are TRBV27 and TRBJ2-1; 14 positions match TRBD2. V lost 6 bases and J lost 9; bases outside the gene matches: 7. The CDR3 spans 15 residues. Germline CDR1 and CDR2: MNHEY and SMNVEV (reference sequence). The CDR3 DNA is TGTGCCAGCAGCCGACTAGCGGGAGGGCGGGGTGAGCAGTTCTTC. It is translated as CASSRLAGGRGEQFF.

This clone was recorded a few times. This chain connects TRBV5-1 to TRBJ1-4, with 8 bases aligning to TRBD1. Germline CDR1 SGHRS, CDR2 YFSETQ. V lost 4 bases, J lost 4 bases, and 3 bases stayed unmatched. This CDR3 is 14 amino acids long. The CDR3 DNA sequence: TGCGCCAGCAGCAAGGGACAGGTTAATGAAAAACTGTTTTTT. This codes for CASSKGQVNEKLFF.

A few counts support this clone. Here the CDR3 DNA reads TGTGCCAGCAGTGTAGGCCCTCTAGGTGGCTACACCTTC. The encoded protein is CASSVGPLGGYTF. This sequence joins TRBV2 and TRBJ1-2; no clear D. V was shortened by 4 bases and J by 7 bases, with 13 bases between the two germline ends. From germline, CDR1 is SNHLY and CDR2 FYNNEI. The CDR3 is made up of 13 amino acids.

This clone was found a few times. This chain uses TRBV5-4 with TRBJ2-1; 9 nucleotides match TRBD1. CDR3 length equals 16 residues. Per germline, CDR1 SGHNT and CDR2 YYREEE (reference sequence). V lost 4 bases to trimming and J lost 8 bases; unmatched junction nucleotides: 13. CDR3 nucleotides: TGTGCCAGCAGCCTCAAAGCGACAGGGGGGACGGATGAGCAGTTCTTC. Protein product: CASSLKATGGTDEQFF. Using reference TRBV5-4 and TRBJ2-1 for the parts outside the CDR3, the full variable domain is ETGVTQSPTHLIKTRGQQVTLRCSSQSGHNTVSWYQQALGQGPQFIFQYYREEENGRGNFPPRFSGLQFPNYSSELNVNALELDDSALYLCASSLKATGGTDEQFFGPGTRLTVL.

The chain uses TRBV27 and TRBJ2-7, with D perhaps matching TRBD2 (5 bases). The CDR3 covers 14 residues. V was cut by 6 bases and J by 3 bases, with 15 bases left in between. Germline CDR1 and CDR2: MNHEY and SMNVEV (reference sequence). In nucleotides, the CDR3 is TGTGCCAGCAGACCAACCGGGGTACTCTACGAGCAGTACTTC. This gives the protein CASRPTGVLYEQYF.

In this sample, this clone turned up a few times. The rearrangement links TRBV5-1 to TRBJ1-1, with D possibly TRBD1 on 5 matching bases. The ends were cut back, 4 bases at V and 2 bases at J, with 12 bases in the middle. Germline V CDR1 and CDR2: SGHRS, YFSETQ. The CDR3 length is 14 residues. The DNA of the CDR3 is TGCGCCAGCAGCCCTGGGACCACCAACACTGAAGCTTTCTTT. Translated: CASSPGTTNTEAFF.

This clone was recorded a few times. This sequence joins TRBV5-1 and TRBJ2-7; 11 bases match TRBD2. The CDR3 extends over 16 amino acids. In germline, CDR1 is SGHRS, CDR2 YFSETQ. V shed 2 bases and J 3 bases; nucleotides not matched to a gene: 7. The CDR3 DNA sequence: TGCGCCAGCAGCTTCATGACTAGCGGGACACGCTACGAGCAGTACTTC. As protein: CASSFMTSGTRYEQYF. Variable domain in full (rest from reference TRBV5-1 and TRBJ2-7): KAGVTQTPRYLIKTRGQQVTLSCSPISGHRSVSWYQQTPGQGLQFLFEYFSETQRNKGNFPGRFSGRQFSNSRSEMNVSTLELGDSALYLCASSFMTSGTRYEQYFGPGTRLTVT.

A few counts support this clone. The same CDR3 can be traced to other DNA sequences in this sample. The chain joins TRBV5-1 to TRBJ2-7; D is ambiguous. The germline gives CDR1 SGHRS, CDR2 YFSETQ. Trimming removed 1 base from V and 5 bases from J, with 4 bases in between. CDR3 length: 11 amino acids. In DNA form, the CDR3 reads TGCGCCAGCAGCTTGTTGGACGAGCAGTACTTC. Protein sequence: CASSLLDEQYF.

This clone has more than one count but fewer than ten. The V call is TRBV6-1, the J call TRBJ2-2, with 7 bases fitting TRBD1. The germline V gene has CDR1 MNHNS and CDR2 SASEGT. Germline trimming cut 6 bases from V and 5 bases from J; bases unmatched to any gene: 3. The CDR3 is 13 residues long. The CDR3, as DNA: TGTGCCAGCAGAGCACAGGGGACCGGGGAGCTGTTTTTT. This translates into CASRAQGTGELFF.

Comment on this clone: Distinct nucleotide sequences in the sample also encode this CDR3. For the CDR3, the DNA is TGTGCCAGCAGTTACTCGATGGGGGCTCGGACTGAAGCTTTCTTT. This codes for CASSYSMGARTEAFF. The rearrangement links TRBV6-6 to TRBJ1-1, with D perhaps matching TRBD1 (6 bases). The CDR3 length is 15 residues. Trimming took off 0 bases at V and 5 bases at J, with 13 bases between the two ends. CDR1 and CDR2 from the germline V gene are MNHNY and SVGAGI (reference sequence).

The chain uses TRBV10-3 and TRBJ1-1; D might be TRBD1 (5 bases). The CDR3 is 17 residues long. The V end lost 7 bases, the J end lost 0 bases, and 21 bases lay between the germline ends. Germline V CDR1 and CDR2: ENHRY, SYGVKD. CDR3 DNA: TGTGCCATCACCCGGGGGTGGTCCGGGGCATTGAACACTGAAGCTTTCTTT. It is translated as CAITRGWSGALNTEAFF.

This clone was observed a few times. The chain uses TRBV9 and TRBJ1-1, with D uncertain. Germline CDR1 SGDLS, CDR2 YYNGEE. Trimming stripped 0 bases from V and 1 base from J, with 7 bases between. This CDR3 contains 14 residues. As DNA, the CDR3 is TGTGCCAGCAGCGTAGAGGGCCAGAACACTGAAGCTTTCTTT. This translates into CASSVEGQNTEAFF.

A few counts support this clone. J is TRBJ1-1 and V is TRBV11-3; TRBD1 is a possible D gene (5 bases). Germline CDR1 is SGHNT and CDR2 is YENEEA. The length of the CDR3 is 12 residues. Deletions cut 5 bases from V and 7 bases from J, with 11 bases between. The CDR3 DNA reads TGTGCCAGCAGCCGGGACCGGGATGAAGCTTTCTTT. Its protein is CASSRDRDEAFF.

This clone was detected a few times. The V and J genes are TRBV7-2 and TRBJ2-4; 10 bases align to TRBD2. There are 17 residues in the CDR3. V lost 2 bases and J lost 1; bases outside the gene matches: 5. Germline loops: CDR1 SGHTA, CDR2 FQGNSA. The CDR3 region has the DNA TGTGCCAGCAGCTTAACTAGCGGGAATTTGGCCAAAAACATTCAGTACTTC. Amino acids: CASSLTSGNLAKNIQYF.

The chain recombines TRBV5-1 with TRBJ2-1; D tentatively fits TRBD1 or TRBD2 (5 bases each). The CDR3 loop spans 14 amino acids. Looked up from germline, CDR1 is SGHRS and CDR2 is YFSETQ. V gave up 6 bases and J gave up 9 bases, with 19 bases separating them. CDR3 DNA: TGCGCCAGCACAGGACAACCCCTGGGAGCTGAGCAGTTCTTC. Protein sequence: CASTGQPLGAEQFF.